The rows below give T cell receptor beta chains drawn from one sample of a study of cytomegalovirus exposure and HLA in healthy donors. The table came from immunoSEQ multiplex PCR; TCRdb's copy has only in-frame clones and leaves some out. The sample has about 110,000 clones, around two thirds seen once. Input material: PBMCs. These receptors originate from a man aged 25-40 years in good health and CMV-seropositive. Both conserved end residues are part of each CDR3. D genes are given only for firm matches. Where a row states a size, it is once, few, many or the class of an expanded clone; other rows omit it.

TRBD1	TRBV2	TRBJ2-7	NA	TGTGCCTGGACTCCGGACAGGGTAAACGAGCAGTACTTC	CAWTPDRVNEQYF
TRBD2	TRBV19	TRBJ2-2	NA	TGTGCCAGTAGCAAGCCCCCTAGCGGGGGGAACACCGGGGAGCTGTTTTTT	CASSKPPSGGNTGELFF
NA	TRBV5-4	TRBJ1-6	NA	TGTGCCAGCAGCTTGGTGGGGGGGGACTCACCCCTCCACTTT	CASSLVGGDSPLHF
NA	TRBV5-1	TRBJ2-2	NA	TGCGCCAGCAGCTCCTTCTCGAACACCGGGGAGCTGTTTTTT	CASSSFSNTGELFF
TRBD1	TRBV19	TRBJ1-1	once	TGTGCCAGTATATACGGGACAGAAAACACTGAAGCTTTCTTT	CASIYGTENTEAFF
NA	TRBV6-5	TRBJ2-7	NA	TGTGCCAGCAGTTACTACCACGAGCAGTACTTC	CASSYYHEQYF
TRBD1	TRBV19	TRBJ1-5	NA	TGTGCCAGTAGAAGACAGGGAATAAATCAGCCCCAGCATTTT	CASRRQGINQPQHF
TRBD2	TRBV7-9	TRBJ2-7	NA	TGTGCCAGCAGCTTATTTACTAGCGCCTACGAGCAGTACTTC	CASSLFTSAYEQYF
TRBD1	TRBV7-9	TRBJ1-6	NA	TGTGCCAGCAGCCGATCAGGGGGCTCGTTTGATTCACCCCTCCACTTT	CASSRSGGSFDSPLHF
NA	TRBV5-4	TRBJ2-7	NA	TGTGCCAGCAGCCGCGGGCCTACCTACGAGCAGTACTTC	CASSRGPTYEQYF
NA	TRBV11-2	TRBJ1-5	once	TGTGCCAGCAGCCCTACAGGGTATGATCAGCCCCAGCATTTT	CASSPTGYDQPQHF
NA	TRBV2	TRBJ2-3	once	TGTGCCATCGCCGGGGAAGAGGTGACGGATACGCAGTATTTT	CAIAGEEVTDTQYF
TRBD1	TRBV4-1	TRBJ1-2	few	TGCGCCAGCAGCCAAACACAGGGGGACTATGGCTACACCTTC	CASSQTQGDYGYTF
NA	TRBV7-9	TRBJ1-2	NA	TGTTCCAGCAGCCAAGGGGCAGGGGAAAGAAACTATGGCTACACCTTC	CSSSQGAGERNYGYTF
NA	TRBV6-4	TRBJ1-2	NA	TGTGCCAGCAGTTCGATTTCAGGGTTAGGCGGCTACACCTTC	CASSSISGLGGYTF
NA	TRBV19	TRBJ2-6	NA	TGTGCCAGTAGAGGGGATGGGTACTCTGGGGCCAACGTCCTGACTTTC	CASRGDGYSGANVLTF
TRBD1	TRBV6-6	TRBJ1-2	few	TGTGCCAGCAGTTCACAGGGGCGCTCCCGCTATGGCTACACCTTC	CASSSQGRSRYGYTF
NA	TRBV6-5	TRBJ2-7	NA	TGTGCCAGCAGTTACCGTAAGGACTTCTACGAGCAGTACTTC	CASSYRKDFYEQYF
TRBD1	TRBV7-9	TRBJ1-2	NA	TGTGCCAGCAGCCGCGCAGGGACAGGGGTTCAGTATGGCTACACCTTC	CASSRAGTGVQYGYTF
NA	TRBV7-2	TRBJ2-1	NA	TGTGCCAGCAGCTTAGATCACCTATCGGTGAATGAGCAGTTCTTC	CASSLDHLSVNEQFF
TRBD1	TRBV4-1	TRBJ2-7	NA	TGCGCCAGCAGCTTACTGGATCTGACAGGGTACGAGCAGTACTTC	CASSLLDLTGYEQYF
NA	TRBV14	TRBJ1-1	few	TGTGCCAGCAGCCAAGTGCTGGGGGCAGGCACTGAAGCTTTCTTT	CASSQVLGAGTEAFF
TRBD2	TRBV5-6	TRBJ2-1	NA	TGTGCCAGCAGCTTGGATAACGGGGGGAACTACAATGAGCAGTTCTTC	CASSLDNGGNYNEQFF
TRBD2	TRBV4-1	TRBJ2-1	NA	TGCGCCAGCAGCCAAGGTATTAGCGGGGCCTACAATGAGCAGTTCTTC	CASSQGISGAYNEQFF
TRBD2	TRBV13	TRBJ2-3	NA	TGTGCCAGCAGCGCACCCACTAGCGGGGGGGGCACAGATACGCAGTATTTT	CASSAPTSGGGTDTQYF
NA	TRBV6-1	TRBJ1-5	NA	TGTGCCAGCAGTGGGTGGGGCGGGGGCGGCAATCAGCCCCAGCATTTT	CASSGWGGGGNQPQHF
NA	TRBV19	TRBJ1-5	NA	TGTGCCAGCGCCTCAACAGGGTATAGCAATCAGCCCCAGCATTTT	CASASTGYSNQPQHF
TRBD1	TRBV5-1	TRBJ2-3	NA	TGCGCCAGCAGCCCCGGGACAGGGGGAACAGATACGCAGTATTTT	CASSPGTGGTDTQYF
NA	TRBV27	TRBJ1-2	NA	TGTGCCACCCAGACAGGAGGCGGCTACACCTTC	CATQTGGGYTF
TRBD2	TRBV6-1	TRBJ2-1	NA	TGTGCCAGCAAGGAACTAGCGGGGGTTGTAAATGAGCAGTTCTTC	CASKELAGVVNEQFF
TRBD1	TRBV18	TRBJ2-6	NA	TGTGCCAGCTCACCACCCAAAGGGGGCGTTGAGGCCAACGTCCTGACTTTC	CASSPPKGGVEANVLTF
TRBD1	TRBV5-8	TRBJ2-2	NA	TGTGCCAGCAGCTTTCAGGGGGCGACGGGCACCGGGGAGCTGTTTTTT	CASSFQGATGTGELFF
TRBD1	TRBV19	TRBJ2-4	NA	TGTGCCAGTTGGGACAGGGACATTCAGTACTTC	CASWDRDIQYF
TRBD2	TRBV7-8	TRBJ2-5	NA	TGTGCCAGCAGCTTATCGAGTAGGCTAGCGGGACAAGAGACCCAGTACTTC	CASSLSSRLAGQETQYF
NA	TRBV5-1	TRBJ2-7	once	TGCGCCAGCAGCCCGGAGGGTTACGAGCAGTACTTC	CASSPEGYEQYF
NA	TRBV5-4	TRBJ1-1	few	TGTGCCAGCAGCTTGGACAGGGCTGAGAACACTGAAGCTTTCTTT	CASSLDRAENTEAFF
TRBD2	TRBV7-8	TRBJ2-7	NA	TGTGCCAGCAGCTTCTCGGGGGGAAAATACGAGCAGTACTTC	CASSFSGGKYEQYF
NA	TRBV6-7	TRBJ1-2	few	TGTGCCAGCAGCGACGGAGGGCGGGATCTTGCCTTCACCTTC	CASSDGGRDLAFTF
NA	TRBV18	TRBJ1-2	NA	TGTGCCAGCTCACCTTCCCGGGACTATGGCTACACCTTC	CASSPSRDYGYTF
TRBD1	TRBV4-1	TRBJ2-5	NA	TGCGCCAGCAGCCGGGGACAGGTGGTATGGGAGACCCAGTACTTC	CASSRGQVVWETQYF
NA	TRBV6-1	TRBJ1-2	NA	TGTGCCAGCAGTGATTGGCGGGAATATGGCTACACCTTC	CASSDWREYGYTF
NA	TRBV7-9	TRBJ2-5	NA	TGTGCCAGCAGCCCCAGGGTTTCAGAGACCCAGTACTTC	CASSPRVSETQYF
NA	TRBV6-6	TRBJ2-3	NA	TGTGCCAGCAGTTACTCGGGCCCAGATACGCAGTATTTT	CASSYSGPDTQYF
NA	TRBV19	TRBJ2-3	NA	TGTGCCAGTAGTCTCCGGGCAGGGCAGTCAGATACGCAGTATTTT	CASSLRAGQSDTQYF
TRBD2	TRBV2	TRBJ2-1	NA	TGTGCCAGGAGACTAGCCAACAATGAGCAGTTCTTC	CARRLANNEQFF
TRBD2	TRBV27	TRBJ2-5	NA	TGTGCCAGCAGTTGGGCTAGCGGGAACATGGAGACCCAGTACTTC	CASSWASGNMETQYF
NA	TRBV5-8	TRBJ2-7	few	TGTGCCAGCAGCTGGATCGAGACTAACTACGAGCAGTACTTC	CASSWIETNYEQYF
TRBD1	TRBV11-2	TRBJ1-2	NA	TGTGCCAGCACAAAGGGACAGTTTGACTATGGCTACACCTTC	CASTKGQFDYGYTF
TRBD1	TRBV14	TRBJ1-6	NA	TGTGCCAGCAGGAATTACCGGGACAGGGGGCCGATTAATTCACCCCTCCACTTT	CASRNYRDRGPINSPLHF
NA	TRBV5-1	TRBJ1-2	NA	TGCGCCAGCAGCTTGGGGACAGTTGGCAACTATGGCTACACCTTC	CASSLGTVGNYGYTF
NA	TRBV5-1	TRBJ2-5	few	TGCGCCAGCAGCTTGGGACAGAACCAAGAGACCCAGTACTTC	CASSLGQNQETQYF
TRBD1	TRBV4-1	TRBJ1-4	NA	TGCGCCAGCAGCCTCGGACAGGGGAGTGAAAAACTGTTTTTT	CASSLGQGSEKLFF
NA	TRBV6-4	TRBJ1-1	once	TGTGCCAGCAGGCCACAGGGAGTGAACACTGAAGCTTTCTTT	CASRPQGVNTEAFF
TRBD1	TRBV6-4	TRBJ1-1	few	TGTGCCAGCAGTTCCCAGGGGGGACACACTGAAGCTTTCTTT	CASSSQGGHTEAFF
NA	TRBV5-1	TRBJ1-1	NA	TGCGCCAGCAGCTTCCCCAAGACAGAGAACACTGAAGCTTTCTTT	CASSFPKTENTEAFF
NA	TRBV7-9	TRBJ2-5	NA	TGTTCCAGCAGCTTACGCGAGGCAGGGGCCAGGGAGACCCAGTACTTC	CSSSLREAGARETQYF
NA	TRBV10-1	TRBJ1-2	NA	TGCGCCAGCAGTCCCGGGACTTCTTATGGCTACACCTTC	CASSPGTSYGYTF
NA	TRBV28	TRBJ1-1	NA	TGTGCCAGCAGGCAGAGGCCCACTGAAGCTTTCTTT	CASRQRPTEAFF
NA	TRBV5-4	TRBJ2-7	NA	TGTGCCACCTACGACCGGGGGGCCTACTACGAGCAGTACTTC	CATYDRGAYYEQYF
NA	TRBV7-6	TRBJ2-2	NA	TGTGCCAGCAGCCTCAGGGTTGCCGGGGAGCTGTTTTTT	CASSLRVAGELFF